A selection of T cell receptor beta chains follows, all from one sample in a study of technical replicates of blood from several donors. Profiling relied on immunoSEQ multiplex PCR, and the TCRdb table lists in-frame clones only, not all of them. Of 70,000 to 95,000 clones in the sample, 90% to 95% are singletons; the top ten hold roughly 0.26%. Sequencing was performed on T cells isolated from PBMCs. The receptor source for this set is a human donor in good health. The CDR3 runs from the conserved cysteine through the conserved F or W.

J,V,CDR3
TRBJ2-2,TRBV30,CAWSSAPTNPLAMTGELFF
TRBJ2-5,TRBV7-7,CASSLVGFGGQETQYF
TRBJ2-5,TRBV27,CASSYLVETQYF
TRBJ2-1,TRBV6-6,CASRDGGIYNEQFF
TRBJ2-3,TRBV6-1,CASSEAVEGAMGAQYF
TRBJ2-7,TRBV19,CASSHEWGGYEQYF
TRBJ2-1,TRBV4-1,CASSQGSGVYNEQFF
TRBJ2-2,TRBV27,CASRHRNTGELFF
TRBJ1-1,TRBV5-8,CASSGSWGDNTEAFF
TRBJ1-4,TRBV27,CASSNLQTGGTNEKLFF
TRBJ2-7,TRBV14,CASSQLGAGVYEQYF
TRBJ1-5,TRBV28,CASQPGGGNQPQHF
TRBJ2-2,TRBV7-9,CASSRTGGPGELFF
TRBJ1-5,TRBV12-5,CASGVPSGGLGNQPQHF
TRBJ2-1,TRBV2,CASSEGYGGTTANEQFF
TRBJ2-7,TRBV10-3,CAIKDEGGDEQYF
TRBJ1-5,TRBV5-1,CASSLEGGGGGQPQHF
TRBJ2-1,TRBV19,CASSPGTGGRDEQFF
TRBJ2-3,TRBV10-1,CASSESILGRYTDTQYF
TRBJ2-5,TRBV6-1,CASSEEGFSGRRAETQYF
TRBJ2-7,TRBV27,CASSSGTGNEQYF
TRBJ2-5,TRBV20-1,CSASGLGSQYF
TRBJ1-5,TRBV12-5,CASGLVPGHSNQPQHF
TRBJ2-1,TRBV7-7,CASSLGFGGYNEQFF
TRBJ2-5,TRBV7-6,CASSYLGKGGTQYF
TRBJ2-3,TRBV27,CASHPVAGSADTQYF
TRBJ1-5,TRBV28,CASSLPTGTGGYGNQPQHF
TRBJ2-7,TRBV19,CASSTPGQGNEQYF
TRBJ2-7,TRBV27,CASSFQGAHYEQYF
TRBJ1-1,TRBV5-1,CASSLPFKERTEAFF
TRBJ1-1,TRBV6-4,CASSAGGAARAFF
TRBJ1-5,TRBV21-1,CASKATGENQPQHF
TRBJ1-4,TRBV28,CASRPGATNEKLFF
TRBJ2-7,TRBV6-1,CASGWTSGYYEQYF
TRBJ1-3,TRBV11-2,CASHSPYARGRSSGNTIYF
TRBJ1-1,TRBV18,CASSPGGARGDTEAFF
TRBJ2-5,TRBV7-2,CASSSSSGSWETQYF
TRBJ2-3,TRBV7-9,CASSREFDRVIDTQYF
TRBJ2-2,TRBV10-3,CAISEKRWSGGITGELFF
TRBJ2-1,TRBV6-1,CASSPNRENWNEQFF
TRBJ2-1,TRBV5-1,CASSLLAEDWDEQFF